Following are 5 T cell receptor beta chains from one sample sequenced in a study of beta chain features in type 1 diabetes. These TCRs' antigens remain unknown. The investigators reverse transcribed all of the isolated RNA, so they sequenced expressed TCRB transcripts. TCRdb's copy holds only in-frame clones and misses some; the assay was immunoSEQ multiplex PCR. Among 600,000 to 700,000 clones, about an eighth were seen once, and the ten largest hold about 0.02%. General observations from the study: TCRB CDR3s were moderately but significantly shorter in Type 1 diabetes patients in all four CD4+ subsets.

The sequenced material came from naive CD4+ T cells from blood. The receptors derive from a man younger than 35 with type 1 diabetes.

This clone was counted between two and nine times. The V and J genes are TRBV29-1 and TRBJ2-7; 7 bases line up with TRBD1. CDR1 is SQVTM, CDR2 ANQGSEA, per germline. The CDR3 runs 12 residues. V was clipped by 4 bases and J by 7 bases; unmatched bases: 7. The chain's CDR3 is CSVVRDSEEQYF. For the CDR3, the DNA is TGCAGCGTTGTCCGGGACAGCGAAGAGCAGTACTTC.

The chain couples TRBV2 to TRBJ2-2, with 9 positions matching TRBD1. V lost 4 bases, J lost 6 bases, and 3 bases stayed unmatched. Germline V gene lookup returns CDR1 SNHLY and CDR2 FYNNEI. The CDR3 sequence is 14 residues long. The DNA of the CDR3 is TGTGCCAGCAGTGGCGGACAGGGGTCCGGGGAGCTGTTTTTT. It specifies CASSGGQGSGELFF.

This chain links TRBV5-5 with TRBJ2-2; a weak D match, TRBD1 (6 bases). Looked up from germline, CDR1 is SGHKS and CDR2 is YYEKEE (reference sequence). The CDR3 sequence is 14 residues long. V gave up 4 bases and J gave up 4 bases, with 11 bases separating them. The CDR3 coding sequence is TGTGCCAGCAGCGGTGGACAGATCACCGGGGAGCTGTTTTTT. Translated: CASSGGQITGELFF.

This clone appeared a few times. The chain is built from TRBV15 and TRBJ1-5; 7 bases match TRBD1. In germline, CDR1 is LNHNV, CDR2 YYDKDF (reference sequence). Trimming removed 6 bases from V and 3 bases from J; junction bases left unmatched: 5. This CDR3 region has 14 residues. The CDR3 region is CATSPDRDNQPQHF. Here the CDR3 DNA reads TGTGCCACCAGTCCCGACAGGGACAATCAGCCCCAGCATTTT.

In its sample, this clone was seen a few times. The chain employs TRBV6-1 and TRBJ1-6, with no clear D. This CDR3 has 13 residues. From germline, CDR1 is MNHNS and CDR2 SASEGT. The germline V and J ends were trimmed by 5 bases and 8 bases, with 10 bases remaining between them. CDR3 protein: CASSIPGDSPLHF. DNA for the CDR3: TGTGCCAGCAGTATTCCGGGCGATTCACCCCTCCACTTT.